This T cell receptor (beta chain) was identified during a study of lymphopenia after photon versus proton radiotherapy. The V end lost 4 bases, the J end lost 0 bases, and 12 bases lay between the germline ends. The CDR3 has 15 amino acids. Germline loops: CDR1 LNHDA, CDR2 SQIVND (reference sequence). Profiled with immunoSEQ multiplex PCR; TCRdb holds only in-frame clones, not every one. The data show more than 9,500 clones, around 90% seen once. The chain is built from TRBV19 and TRBJ2-5, with D possibly being TRBD2 (5 bases). Sequenced material: peripheral blood, taken from a patient treated with proton-based radiotherapy. The sequence was collected from a man aged 60-69 years with pancreatic cancer. The CDR3 DNA reads as TGTGCCAGTAGTACCCGGGGATCGTACCAAGAGACCCAGTACTTC. This sequence encodes CASSTRGSYQETQYF.